The clone carrying this T cell receptor beta chain was counted many times. It was through 5'RACE template switching that TCR cDNA was made, with a universal primer site and UMIs added. MiXCR was run by TCRdb on the 5' RACE reads, yielding one entry per CDR3 protein. Counted here are about 310,000 distinct CDR3 sequences, more than 3% occurring once; the ten biggest clones make up about a quarter. The data were taken from a study of T cells after yellow fever vaccination. Study-wide background: Fractions containing few cells were prepared with SMART-Seq v4 Ultra Low Input.

CDR1 is LGHDT, CDR2 YNNKEL, per germline (reference sequence). This CDR3 is 13 amino acids long. Trimming shortened V by 4 bases and J by 7 bases, and 13 bases separated the two germline ends. This specimen was PBMCs, taken on the day of the yellow fever booster vaccination. V is TRBV3-1 and J is TRBJ1-1, with D perhaps TRBD1 (5 bases). The receptor was isolated from a man younger than 35 who received the YFV17D yellow fever vaccine. This CDR3 is CASSRRVGDEAFF. The CDR3 DNA follows: TGTGCCAGCAGCCGCCGGGTGGGGGATGAAGCTTTCTTT.